The next 21 T cell receptor beta chains were all read from a single sample in a study of OX40 agonist ivuxolimab in advanced cancers. Sequenced by immunoSEQ multiplex PCR; TCRdb stores in-frame clones only, minus some. In the table there are 45,000 to 60,000 clones, roughly 84% of which are singletons. The sequencing here drew on CD4+ or CD8+ T cells sorted from blood, taken in a trial of the OX40 agonist ivuxolimab. The source of these receptors is an adult with an advanced solid tumor such as melanoma, head and neck, liver or kidney cancer.

The rearrangement uses TRBV6-6 and TRBJ1-1; the D is unclear. Germline V gene lookup returns CDR1 MNHNY and CDR2 SVGAGI (reference sequence). The CDR3 covers 11 residues. The V end was cut by 8 bases, the J end by 2 bases, with 6 bases between. CDR3 nucleotide sequence: TGTGCCAGCGGTCCCAACACTGAAGCTTTCTTT. Amino acid sequence: CASGPNTEAFF.

The chain carries TRBV7-9 and TRBJ2-1, with 7 bases that match TRBD1. Germline V lookup: CDR1 SEHNR, CDR2 FQNEAQ (reference sequence). CDR3 length equals 17 residues. V lost 1 base and J lost 0; bases outside the gene matches: 6. The CDR3 DNA is TGTGCCAGCAGCTTAGGTCCGGGACAGAGCTCCTACAATGAGCAGTTCTTC. Protein sequence: CASSLGPGQSSYNEQFF.

The chain links TRBV29-1 to TRBJ1-2; 7 nucleotides align to TRBD1. Germline CDR1 reads SQVTM; CDR2 reads ANQGSEA. V lost 3 bases and J lost 4; bases outside the gene matches: 8. The CDR3 is 14 residues long. CDR3 region: CSVELGQTTYGYTF. Here the CDR3 DNA reads TGCAGCGTTGAGTTGGGACAGACCACCTATGGCTACACCTTC.

This rearrangement joins TRBV6-5 to TRBJ1-1, with D possibly TRBD1 on 5 matching bases. Trimming left V 5 bases short and J 1 base short, with 8 bases between. Germline loops: CDR1 MNHEY, CDR2 SVGAGI. The CDR3 contains 13 residues. The CDR3 here is CASSPQGNTEAFF. The CDR3 region has the DNA TGTGCCAGCAGTCCTCAGGGGAACACTGAAGCTTTCTTT.

As to this clone: The junction departs from germline at one end; a sequencing error may be responsible. The genes are TRBV2 and TRBJ1-5; 8 bases align to TRBD1. The CDR3 is made up of 15 amino acids. The germline gives CDR1 SNHLY, CDR2 FYNNEI. CDR3 region: CASREGQGAGQPQHF. The CDR3 DNA sequence: TGTGCCAGCAGAGAAGGACAGGGAGCGGGTCAGCCCCAGCATTTT.

V gene TRBV9 combines with J gene TRBJ2-2; weak D call: TRBD1 (5 bases). The germline gives CDR1 SGDLS, CDR2 YYNGEE. The CDR3 has 18 amino acids. V lost 0 bases to trimming and J lost 0 bases, with 15 bases between them. CDR3 in DNA: TGTGCCAGCAGCGTAGGTTTAGGGGCTGATTCGAACACCGGGGAGCTGTTTTTT. Translated, it gives CASSVGLGADSNTGELFF.

The chain links TRBV19 to TRBJ1-2; TRBD1 agrees at 7 bases. Germline trimming cut 8 bases from V and 3 bases from J; bases unmatched to any gene: 6. The CDR3 is 13 amino acids. CDR1 LNHDA and CDR2 SQIVND come from the germline V gene (reference sequence). The CDR3 here is CASRAGGYYGYTF. The CDR3, as DNA: TGTGCCAGTCGAGCAGGGGGGTACTATGGCTACACCTTC.

The J gene is TRBJ1-1, the V gene TRBV27; D might be TRBD1 (5 bases). The ends were cut back, 2 bases at V and 4 bases at J, with 11 bases in the middle. In germline, CDR1 is MNHEY, CDR2 SMNVEV (reference sequence). The CDR3 runs to 14 residues. The CDR3 sequence: CASSLQGSTTEAFF. The CDR3 nucleotides are TGTGCCAGCAGTTTACAGGGTAGCACCACTGAAGCTTTCTTT.

The chain is built from TRBV4-3 and TRBJ2-6; D is ambiguous. The V gene lost 0 bases and the J gene lost 2 bases, with 5 bases spanning the gap. The germline V gene has CDR1 LGHNA and CDR2 YSLEER. This CDR3 has 15 amino acids. CDR3 residues: CASSQDPTGANVLTF. For the CDR3, the DNA is TGCGCCAGCAGCCAAGATCCGACTGGGGCCAACGTCCTGACTTTC.

The V call is TRBV14, the J call TRBJ1-2, with no clear D. This CDR3 comprises 14 residues. Germline V gene lookup returns CDR1 SGHDN and CDR2 FVKESK. Trimming left V 0 bases short and J 1 base short, with 6 bases between. The CDR3 loop reads CASSQDPGNYGYTF. CDR3 DNA: TGTGCCAGCAGCCAAGATCCCGGTAACTATGGCTACACCTTC.

The V and J genes are TRBV4-1 and TRBJ2-1; D gene ambiguous. The ends were cut back, 5 bases at V and 6 bases at J, with 8 bases in the middle. Germline V CDR1 and CDR2: MGHRA, YSYEKL. The CDR3 contains 12 residues. In nucleotides, the CDR3 is TGCGCCAGCAGCGGCCCGAGCAATGAGCAGTTCTTC. It yields the protein CASSGPSNEQFF.

The chain joins TRBV9 to TRBJ2-2; TRBD2 aligns across 7 bases. The germline gives CDR1 SGDLS, CDR2 YYNGEE. This CDR3 comprises 17 residues. J lost 3 bases, V lost 3 bases, and 11 bases had no gene match. CDR3 region: CASSGAGWAGHTGELFF. The CDR3 coding sequence is TGTGCCAGCAGCGGAGCGGGGTGGGCGGGACACACCGGGGAGCTGTTTTTT.

The chain joins TRBV30 to TRBJ2-3; D not resolved. The CDR3 totals 12 residues. Trimming removed 2 bases from V and 5 bases from J, with 8 bases in between. CDR1 is GTSNPN, CDR2 SVGIG, per germline (reference sequence). The CDR3 region has the DNA TGTGCCTGGAGTTCTACACTAGATACGCAGTATTTT. The encoded protein is CAWSSTLDTQYF. Variable domain in full (rest from reference TRBV30 and TRBJ2-3): SQTIHQWPATLVQPVGSPLSLECTVEGTSNPNLYWYRQAAGRGLQLLFYSVGIGQISSEVPQNLSASRPQDRQFILSSKKLLLSDSGFYLCAWSSTLDTQYFGPGTRLTVL.

A word on this clone: A read error may explain this, as a much larger clone is one base away. This same CDR3 is encoded by further DNA sequences in the sample. The rearrangement links TRBV9 to TRBJ2-7; D might be TRBD2 (7 bases). The CDR3 length is 16 residues. Germline-derived CDR1 and CDR2 are SGDLS and YYNGEE. The V and J ends lost 0 bases and 3 bases respectively, with 16 bases between them. DNA of the CDR3: TGTGCCAGCAGCGTAGGGTATGGAGGGGGGGTCTACGAGCAGTACTTC. Its translation is CASSVGYGGGVYEQYF. Complete variable domain (other parts from reference TRBV9 and TRBJ2-7): DSGVTQTPKHLITATGQRVTLRCSPRSGDLSVYWYQQSLDQGLQFLIQYYNGEERAKGNILERFSAQQFPDLHSELNLSSLELGDSALYFCASSVGYGGGVYEQYFGPGTRLTVT.

The rearrangement joins TRBV19 to TRBJ2-7; 12 bases align to TRBD1. The CDR3 length is 14 residues. Germline V gene data show CDR1 as LNHDA and CDR2 as SQIVND (reference sequence). V was pared by 6 bases and J by 7 bases, with 7 bases of the junction left unmatched. Here the CDR3 reads CASSWGGQGAEQYF. The CDR3 nucleotides are TGTGCCAGTAGCTGGGGGGGACAGGGGGCTGAGCAGTACTTC.

This chain connects TRBV7-6 to TRBJ2-3, with D unclear. This CDR3 is 16 amino acids long. V lost 0 bases to trimming and J lost 0 bases, with 10 bases between them. Germline V gene lookup returns CDR1 SGHVS and CDR2 FNYEAQ. CDR3 sequence: CASSLAGLESTDTQYF. The CDR3 DNA reads TGTGCCAGCAGCTTAGCGGGATTGGAAAGCACAGATACGCAGTATTTT.

V is TRBV14 and J is TRBJ2-1; D is undetermined. The V end lost 0 bases, the J end lost 5 bases, and 8 bases lay between the germline ends. In germline, CDR1 is SGHDN, CDR2 FVKESK. CDR3 size: 14 residues. The CDR3 coding sequence is TGTGCCAGCAGCCAAGAACGGCTCCACAATGAGCAGTTCTTC. Translation gives CASSQERLHNEQFF.

The chain joins TRBV14 to TRBJ2-1; D not certain. The V and J ends lost 6 bases and 4 bases respectively, with 13 bases between them. There are 14 residues in the CDR3. CDR1 and CDR2 from the germline V gene are SGHDN and FVKESK. The CDR3 is CASSPAHGYNEQFF. The CDR3 DNA reads as TGTGCCAGCAGTCCTGCCCACGGGTACAATGAGCAGTTCTTC.

The chain combines TRBV27 with TRBJ2-7; maybe TRBD1 (5 bases). The V gene lost 2 bases and the J gene lost 3 bases, with 14 bases spanning the gap. Germline V gene data show CDR1 as MNHEY and CDR2 as SMNVEV (reference sequence). CDR3 length equals 15 residues. CDR3 sequence (DNA): TGTGCCAGCAGTTTAGTTCAGGGCAGTTTCTACGAGCAGTACTTC. Its protein is CASSLVQGSFYEQYF.

J is TRBJ1-2 and V is TRBV7-6; possible D gene TRBD1, 5 bases. Germline V gene lookup returns CDR1 SGHVS and CDR2 FNYEAQ. This CDR3 has 12 residues. Trimming removed 7 bases at V and 7 bases at J, with 13 bases between. Here the CDR3 reads CASKNTGGGYTF. The DNA of the CDR3 is TGTGCCAGCAAAAATACTGGGGGTGGCTACACCTTC. Together with reference TRBV7-6 and TRBJ1-2, the CDR3 gives the full variable domain: GAGVSQSPRYKVTKRGQDVALRCDPISGHVSLYWYRQALGQGPEFLTYFNYEAQQDKSGLPNDRFSAERPEGSISTLTIQRTEQRDSAMYRCASKNTGGGYTFGSGTRLTVV.

This clone was counted between two and nine times. The gene calls are TRBV19 and TRBJ1-5; D perhaps matches TRBD1 (6 bases). CDR3 length: 15 residues. The germline V gene encodes CDR1 LNHDA and CDR2 SQIVND (reference sequence). V lost 0 bases and J lost 5, with 11 bases in between. CDR3: CASSIDRGAHQPQHF. The CDR3 nucleotides are TGTGCCAGTAGTATAGATCGGGGGGCGCATCAGCCCCAGCATTTT.